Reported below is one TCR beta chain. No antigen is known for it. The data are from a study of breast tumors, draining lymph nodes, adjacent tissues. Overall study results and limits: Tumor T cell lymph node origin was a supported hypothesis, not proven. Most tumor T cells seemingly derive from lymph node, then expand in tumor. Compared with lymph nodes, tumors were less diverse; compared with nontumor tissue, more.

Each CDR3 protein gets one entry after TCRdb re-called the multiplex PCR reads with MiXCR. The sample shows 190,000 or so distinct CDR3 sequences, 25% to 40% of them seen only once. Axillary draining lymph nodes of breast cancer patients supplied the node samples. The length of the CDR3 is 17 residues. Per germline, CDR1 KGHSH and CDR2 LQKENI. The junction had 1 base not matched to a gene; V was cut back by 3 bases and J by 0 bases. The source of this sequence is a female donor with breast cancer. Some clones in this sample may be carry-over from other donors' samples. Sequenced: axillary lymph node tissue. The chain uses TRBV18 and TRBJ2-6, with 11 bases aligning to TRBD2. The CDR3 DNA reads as TGTGCCAGCTCACCTCTAGCGGGAGGCTCTGGGGCCAACGTCCTGACTTTC. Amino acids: CASSPLAGGSGANVLTF.